This is a list of T cell receptor beta chains from one sample in a study of T cell clones after liver transplantation. Profiled with immunoSEQ multiplex PCR; TCRdb holds only in-frame clones, not every one. This sample carries 60,000 or so clones, around 75% of them seen once, and the ten largest clones take about 15%. The starting material was CD4+ T cells from blood, obtained before liver transplant. Receptors originate from a human donor who received a liver transplant. CDR3s include the opening cysteine and the closing phenylalanine or tryptophan. The D gene is left open where the match is weak. A row's size may be missing; if present it is once, few, many or a size class.

TRBJ1-6 | TRBV6-4 | 14 | few | NA | CASSESRGDSPLHF
TRBJ1-6 | TRBV2 | 14 | NA | NA | CASSEGHGNSPLHF
TRBJ2-7 | TRBV7-9 | 16 | NA | TRBD1 | CASSLFAGQAAYEQYF
TRBJ1-2 | TRBV19 | 11 | NA | TRBD1 | CASWTGHGYTF
TRBJ1-6 | TRBV4-2 | 16 | NA | TRBD1 | CASSQEATGGGSPLHF
TRBJ1-2 | TRBV20-1 | 11 | few | NA | CSASGNYGYTF
TRBJ1-1 | TRBV25-1 | 14 | NA | NA | CASNANTGNTEAFF
TRBJ2-2 | TRBV14 | 15 | few | TRBD1 | CASSPSLTGGGELFF
TRBJ1-1 | TRBV19 | 13 | NA | NA | CASSPTENTEAFF
TRBJ2-2 | TRBV7-2 | 13 | NA | NA | CASTPRETGELFF
TRBJ1-6 | TRBV27 | 15 | NA | NA | CASGGGRDRNSPLHF
TRBJ1-6 | TRBV19 | 14 | many | NA | CASSARGLARALHF
TRBJ1-1 | TRBV18 | 18 | NA | NA | CASSEVSPSVAGSTEAFF
TRBJ1-1 | TRBV27 | 16 | NA | NA | CASSSLVGVGNTEAFF
TRBJ2-5 | TRBV11-2 | 16 | NA | TRBD2 | CASSLLAGGFEETQYF
TRBJ1-1 | TRBV6-5 | 10 | NA | TRBD1 | CASRGQRAFF
TRBJ1-2 | TRBV6-1 | 13 | NA | NA | CASISGVGYGYTF
TRBJ1-4 | TRBV27 | 15 | few | TRBD1 | CASQNLLRGQGKLFF
TRBJ1-4 | TRBV28 | 14 | NA | TRBD1 | CASSFNQGAGKLFF
TRBJ1-6 | TRBV14 | 15 | NA | TRBD1 | CASSQDRRDSLSLHF
TRBJ1-2 | TRBV4-2 | 15 | NA | NA | CASSQDRIAGWGYTF
TRBJ2-7 | TRBV9 | 15 | few | TRBD1 | CASSPDDRGTYEQYF
TRBJ1-3 | TRBV11-2 | 14 | NA | TRBD1 | CASSRSGGGHTIYF
TRBJ1-3 | TRBV27 | 16 | few | NA | CASSPRTPSSGNTIYF
TRBJ2-5 | TRBV6-6 | 12 | once | NA | CASSYEGRPQYF
TRBJ2-1 | TRBV5-8 | 16 | NA | TRBD2 | CASSLEVAGPYNEQFF
TRBJ1-2 | TRBV11-2 | 15 | NA | TRBD1 | CASSHLRQGDYGYTF
TRBJ2-4 | TRBV30 | 13 | NA | TRBD2 | CAWSSGGKNIQYF
TRBJ1-5 | TRBV7-8 | 16 | NA | NA | CASSPGVIGSNQPQHF
TRBJ2-7 | TRBV6-6 | 15 | NA | TRBD1 | CASSYSSGQGYEQYF
TRBJ1-5 | TRBV28 | 16 | few | NA | CASSSASGQGGQPQHF
TRBJ2-6 | TRBV30 | 17 | NA | NA | CAWRPLTQGSGANVLTF
TRBJ2-5 | TRBV29-1 | 11 | NA | NA | CSTWAGETQYF
TRBJ1-4 | TRBV10-3 | 17 | NA | NA | CAISEVKTRGPEEKLFF
TRBJ2-7 | TRBV20-1 | 11 | NA | NA | CSASGVDEQYF
TRBJ1-2 | TRBV6-1 | 13 | NA | NA | CASILQGDYGYTF
TRBJ2-7 | TRBV6-1 | 14 | NA | NA | CASRLRGTNYEQYF
TRBJ2-2 | TRBV29-1 | 13 | NA | TRBD1 | CSVDRGNTGELFF
TRBJ2-7 | TRBV20-1 | 11 | NA | NA | CSARGQYEQYF
TRBJ1-3 | TRBV6-5 | 14 | many | NA | CASSGGALGNTIYF
TRBJ1-1 | TRBV2 | 13 | NA | NA | CASSEAQTGEAFF
TRBJ1-6 | TRBV10-3 | 15 | NA | NA | CAISESGEGGSPLHF
TRBJ1-2 | TRBV5-4 | 16 | NA | NA | CASSLRQLNLPYGYTF
TRBJ1-5 | TRBV19 | 15 | NA | NA | CASSMIGEENQPQHF
TRBJ2-3 | TRBV27 | 15 | NA | NA | CASSFGGIDTDTQYF